These 12 T cell receptor beta chains came from one sample sequenced in a study of T cells in Graves' hyperthyroidism and ophthalmopathy. Amplification of TCR beta CDR3 regions was performed using RNA transcripts as template. The primer set for the first-round RT-PCR of the TCR CDR3 was HTBI. TCRdb analysed the multiplex PCR reads with MiXCR anew, one entry per CDR3 protein. The sample lists hundreds of thousands of distinct CDR3 sequences, roughly 15% occurring once. The sample was blood. The source of these receptors is a woman between 45 and 60 years old with Graves' ophthalmopathy.

This clonotype was found many times. This sequence joins TRBV7-9 and TRBJ1-1; no reliable D call. There are 13 residues in the CDR3. Germline V gene lookup returns CDR1 SEHNR and CDR2 FQNEAQ (reference sequence). With 2 bases removed from V and 4 bases from J, the gap between germline ends came to 8 bases. The CDR3 region is CASSLYGSTEAFF. CDR3 nucleotide sequence: TGTGCCAGCAGCTTATATGGATCCACTGAAGCTTTCTTT.

This clonotype was counted only a few times. Here the CDR3 reads CAWAAGSAWTDTQYF. In nucleotides, the CDR3 is TGTGCCTGGGCTGCAGGGTCCGCGTGGACAGATACGCAGTATTTT. The chain recombines TRBV30 with TRBJ2-3; the D gene is possibly TRBD1 (5 bases). Germline V gene sequence: CDR1 GTSNPN, CDR2 SVGIG (reference sequence). CDR3 length equals 15 residues. V was trimmed by 5 bases and J by 3 bases, leaving 18 bases between them.

The CDR3: CASSQDLRGQPQHF. As DNA, the CDR3 is TGCGCCAGCAGCCAAGATCTACGGGGACAGCCCCAGCATTTT. This chain joins TRBV4-3 and TRBJ1-5; no firm D call. V was shortened by 0 bases and J by 7 bases, with 10 bases between the two germline ends. The CDR3 has 14 amino acids. In germline, CDR1 is LGHNA, CDR2 YSLEER.

The chain has TRBV6-2 or TRBV6-3 and TRBJ1-4; 7 bases line up with TRBD1. This CDR3 contains 13 residues. CDR1 MNHEY and CDR2 SVGEGT come from the germline V gene. V dropped 7 bases and J dropped 1; count of bases not matched to a gene: 0. The CDR3 DNA reads as TGTGCCAGCAACAGGGGAACTAATGAAAAACTGTTTTTT. Protein product: CASNRGTNEKLFF.

This clonotype was recorded at least ten times. The V and J genes are TRBV12-3 or TRBV12-4 and TRBJ2-5; D perhaps matches TRBD1 (5 bases). CDR3 length: 16 amino acids. The ends were cut back, 3 bases at V and 1 base at J, with 15 bases in the middle. In DNA, the CDR3 is TGTGCCAGCAGTTTGACCGGGCAGGGCCGCCAAGAGACCCAGTACTTC. This encodes CASSLTGQGRQETQYF.

This clonotype was recorded many times. The chain's CDR3 is CASRVGTNYGYTF. The CDR3 DNA follows: TGTGCCAGTAGGGTTGGGACCAACTATGGCTACACCTTC. The chain combines TRBV27 with TRBJ1-2, with D perhaps TRBD1 (5 bases). Germline V gene lookup returns CDR1 MNHEY and CDR2 SMNVEV (reference sequence). This CDR3 has 13 amino acids. Trimming left V 9 bases short and J 2 bases short, with 13 bases between.

Many counts were recorded for this clonotype. The chain is built from TRBV18 and TRBJ2-2; 9 positions agree with TRBD1. The CDR3 has 16 residues. Germline V gene lookup returns CDR1 KGHSH and CDR2 LQKENI. Unmatched junction bases numbered 7, after V lost 2 bases and J lost 6 bases. CDR3 protein: CASSPIGTGTAGELFF. CDR3 DNA: TGTGCCAGCTCACCAATCGGGACAGGGACTGCCGGGGAGCTGTTTTTT. Supplemented by reference TRBV18 and TRBJ2-2, the full variable domain reads NAGVMQNPRHLVRRRGQEARLRCSPMKGHSHVYWYRQLPEEGLKFMVYLQKENIIDESGMPKERFSAEFPKEGPSILRIQQVVRGDSAAYFCASSPIGTGTAGELFFGEGSRLTVL.

This clonotype was observed many times. This chain links TRBV29-1 with TRBJ2-3; 13 bases are a match to TRBD2. Per germline, CDR1 SQVTM and CDR2 ANQGSEA. The CDR3 sequence is 15 residues long. V lost 2 bases, J lost 4 bases, and 3 bases stayed unmatched. The DNA for the CDR3 is TGCAGCGTTGAAACTAGCGGGAGGGCCTCAGATACGCAGTATTTT. It translates to CSVETSGRASDTQYF.

The rearrangement links TRBV3-2 to TRBJ2-3; the table gives TRBD1 as D, unverified against the DNA. TRBV3-2 is flagged as a pseudogene. This CDR3 spans 15 amino acids. The CDR3 DNA sequence: TGTGCCAGCAGCCAATGGACAGGGGCTACAGATACGCAGTATTTT. This codes for CASSQWTGATDTQYF.

With respect to this clonotype: This clone may be a read error of a much larger clone one base away. V is TRBV6-5 and J is TRBJ2-5, with TRBD2 identical over 8 bases. The CDR3 totals 15 residues. CDR1 and CDR2 (germline): MNHEY, SVGAGI. As DNA, the CDR3 is TGTGCCAGCAGTTACTCGACTAGCGAGCAAGAGACCCAGCACTTC. Translated: CASSYSTSEQETQHF.

This clonotype was counted ten times or more. The gene calls are TRBV7-2 and TRBJ2-5; the match to TRBD2 covers 8 bases. Trimming cost V 7 bases and J 5 bases; bases outside gene matches: 21. The CDR3 is 18 amino acids. The V gene's germline CDR1 is SGHTA and CDR2 FQGNSA. The chain's CDR3 is CASTPRLAGSLARETQYF. CDR3 DNA: TGTGCCAGCACCCCGAGGCTAGCGGGTTCTCTTGCCCGGGAGACCCAGTACTTC.

This clonotype was detected only a few times. The CDR3 sequence: CAWSVQSGAYNEQFF. The DNA for the CDR3 is TGTGCCTGGAGTGTACAGAGCGGAGCCTACAATGAGCAGTTCTTC. The rearrangement links TRBV30 to TRBJ2-1, with a tentative D call TRBD2 (5 bases). The CDR3 loop spans 15 amino acids. The germline V gene encodes CDR1 GTSNPN and CDR2 SVGIG (reference sequence). Trimming took 0 bases from V and 2 from J, leaving 11 bases between them.